This T cell receptor (beta chain) was sequenced during a study of blood T cell repertoires in COVID-19. Enrollees, roughly 18 to 95 years old, lived in fewer than 25 US areas. Each participant's cohort was designated according to participant-reported clinical history. V was shortened by 1 base and J by 4 bases, with 10 bases between the two germline ends. There are 14 residues in the CDR3. Germline V gene sequence: CDR1 SGHDN, CDR2 FVKESK. As processed by the authors: By means of reference gene primer amplification, nucleated cell counts were estimated. Using immunoSEQ multiplex PCR, the repertoire was profiled, and TCRdb retains in-frame clones only, with some absent. V, J and clone size are those of that table, while D and trimming were read from the DNA. The sample carries about 220,000 clones, roughly 90% recorded once.

The chain employs TRBV14 and TRBJ1-2; unclear D gene. This receptor was taken from a woman aged 40-49 years with acute COVID-19. The material sequenced was PBMCs or T cells enriched from blood (not recorded which). The chain's CDR3 is CASSQVGGGYGYTF. The CDR3 DNA sequence: TGTGCCAGCAGCCAAGTAGGCGGAGGCTATGGCTACACCTTC.